This T cell receptor (beta chain) was sequenced in a study of beta chain features in type 1 diabetes. Whole-study results and caveats: Type 1 diabetes patients showed a moderate but significant shortening of TCRB CDR3s in all four CD4+ subsets. Naive, central memory and regulatory TCRB repertoires appeared more similar among patients than healthy donors.

Expressed TCRB transcripts were sequenced because the isolated RNA had all been reverse transcribed beforehand. Only in-frame clones appear in the TCRdb table, and some are missing; sequencing was by immunoSEQ multiplex PCR. This sample has roughly 500,000 clones; 10% to 12% occur once, and the top ten carry around 0.05%. Unmatched junction bases numbered 10, after V lost 2 bases and J lost 4 bases. CDR3 length equals 16 residues. Germline V gene sequence: CDR1 GTSNPN, CDR2 SVGIG (reference sequence). This clone was observed a handful of times. The antigen remains unidentified. The specimen sequenced was naive CD4+ T cells from blood. The V call is TRBV30, the J call TRBJ2-1; 8 bases match TRBD2. This clonotype originated in a woman aged 18-29 years in good health. CDR3 loop: CAWSMVRTSNYNEQFF. Here the CDR3 DNA reads TGTGCCTGGAGTATGGTGAGGACTAGCAATTACAATGAGCAGTTCTTC. Looking up the rest from reference TRBV30 and TRBJ2-1 gives the full variable domain: SQTIHQWPATLVQPVGSPLSLECTVEGTSNPNLYWYRQAAGRGLQLLFYSVGIGQISSEVPQNLSASRPQDRQFILSSKKLLLSDSGFYLCAWSMVRTSNYNEQFFGPGTRLTVL.